What follows describes a single TCR beta chain. The antigen is undetermined. The sample is drawn from a study of graft-versus-host responses after intestinal transplantation. The V gene lost 0 bases and the J gene lost 6 bases, with 12 bases spanning the gap. The germline V gene encodes CDR1 KGHSH and CDR2 LQKENI. This CDR3 spans 15 amino acids. Profiled with immunoSEQ multiplex PCR; TCRdb holds only in-frame clones, not every one. The sample carries about 90,000 clones, roughly 92% recorded once. General study results and limits: HvG clone declines early post-transplant were associated with peak circulating GvH levels. Within allografts, high graft-versus-host to host-versus-graft clonal ratios were seen among patients with graft-donor T cell macrochimerism.

This TCR was recovered from a human donor who received an intestinal transplant. The source material was unstimulated CD4+ T cells sorted from spleen or lymph node cells, sampled before intestinal transplant. The chain employs TRBV18 and TRBJ2-1, with a weak D call TRBD2 (6 bases). CDR3 loop: CASSPPGGGLNEQFF. CDR3 coding DNA: TGTGCCAGCTCACCACCGGGGGGAGGACTCAATGAGCAGTTCTTC. The full variable domain, completed using reference TRBV18 and TRBJ2-1, is NAGVMQNPRHLVRRRGQEARLRCSPMKGHSHVYWYRQLPEEGLKFMVYLQKENIIDESGMPKERFSAEFPKEGPSILRIQQVVRGDSAAYFCASSPPGGGLNEQFFGPGTRLTVL.